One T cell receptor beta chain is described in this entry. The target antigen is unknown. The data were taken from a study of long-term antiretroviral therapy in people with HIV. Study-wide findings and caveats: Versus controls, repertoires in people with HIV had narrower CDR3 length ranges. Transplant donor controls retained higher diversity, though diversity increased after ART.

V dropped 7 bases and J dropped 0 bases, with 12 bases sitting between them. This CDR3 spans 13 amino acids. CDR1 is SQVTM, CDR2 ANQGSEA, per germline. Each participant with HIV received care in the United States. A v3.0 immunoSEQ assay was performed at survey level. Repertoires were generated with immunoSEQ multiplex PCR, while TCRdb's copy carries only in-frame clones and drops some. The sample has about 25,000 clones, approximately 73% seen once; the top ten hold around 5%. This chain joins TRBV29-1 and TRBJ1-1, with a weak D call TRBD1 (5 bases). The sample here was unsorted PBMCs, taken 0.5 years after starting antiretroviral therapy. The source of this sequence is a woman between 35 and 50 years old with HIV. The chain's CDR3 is CSARGAMNTEAFF. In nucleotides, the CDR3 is TGCAGCGCCCGAGGGGCCATGAACACTGAAGCTTTCTTT.